Detailed here is one T cell receptor beta chain. This sample was taken from a study of T cell changes during pregnancy in multiple sclerosis. The repertoire was sequenced with immunoSEQ multiplex PCR; TCRdb's copy has only in-frame clones and lacks some. The sample consists of about 77,000 clones, around 89% of them appearing once. This CDR3 is built from 13 residues. From germline, CDR1 is SQVTM and CDR2 ANQGSEA. J gave up 8 bases and V 6 bases, and 10 bases lay outside the gene matches. The rearrangement links TRBV29-1 to TRBJ1-2, with TRBD1 identical over 9 bases. Sequencing used peripheral blood, obtained before pregnancy. The source is a female donor with multiple sclerosis, enrolled in a pregnancy study. CDR3 DNA: TGCAGCGTCGCAGGGACAGGGTTCAACGGCTACACCTTC. Amino acids: CSVAGTGFNGYTF. Variable domain in full (rest from reference TRBV29-1 and TRBJ1-2): SAVISQKPSRDICQRGTSLTIQCQVDSQVTMMFWYRQQPGQSLTLIATANQGSEATYESGFVIDKFPISRPNLTFSTLTVSNMSPEDSSIYLCSVAGTGFNGYTFGSGTRLTVV.